These 23 T cell receptor beta chains share one sample of origin, sequenced in a study of blood T cell repertoires in COVID-19. Only in-frame clones appear in the TCRdb table, and some are missing; sequencing was by immunoSEQ multiplex PCR. The sample contains about 170,000 clones, around four fifths of which appear only once. Source material: peripheral blood. These receptors came from a man in his 70s with acute or convalescent COVID-19.

This clone was detected a few times. The same CDR3 arises from other DNA sequences in this sample as well. The J gene is TRBJ2-1, the V gene TRBV15; maybe TRBD2 (6 bases). Germline CDR1 LNHNV, CDR2 YYDKDF (reference sequence). This CDR3 spans 15 amino acids. V lost 0 bases, J lost 9 bases, and 15 bases lay in between. CDR3 region: CATSRDLVGLPEQFF. The CDR3 DNA follows: TGTGCCACCAGCAGAGATTTAGTTGGACTACCTGAGCAGTTCTTC.

A note on this clone: The same CDR3 also results from other DNA sequences found in this sample. The V and J genes are TRBV19 and TRBJ2-7; TRBD2 matches at 8 bases. Germline lookup yields CDR1 LNHDA and CDR2 SQIVND (reference sequence). The CDR3 has 18 amino acids. With 5 bases clipped from V and 0 bases from J, the junction kept 15 bases outside the gene matches. The CDR3 region has the DNA TGTGCCAGTAGTCCCACTAGCGGACCTTGGGAAAGCTCCTACGAGCAGTACTTC. This encodes CASSPTSGPWESSYEQYF.

J is TRBJ1-1 and V is TRBV19; D is possibly TRBD1 (5 bases). Trimming pared 9 bases from V and 0 bases from J, leaving 14 bases between. The CDR3 is 14 amino acids. The V gene's germline CDR1 is LNHDA and CDR2 SQIVND (reference sequence). DNA for the CDR3: TGTGCCAGCCAAGGGGCAGGCCTGAACACTGAAGCTTTCTTT. Its protein product is CASQGAGLNTEAFF.

This clone came up once. The chain uses TRBV11-3 and TRBJ2-7, with 10 bases that match TRBD2. Losses at the gene ends were 1 base for V and 2 bases for J; bases not matched to a gene: 5. The length of the CDR3 is 16 residues. CDR1 is SGHNT and CDR2 is YENEEA in the germline V gene. The CDR3 is CASSLAGAGGPYEQYF. The DNA of the CDR3 is TGTGCCAGCAGCTTAGCGGGAGCGGGAGGGCCCTACGAGCAGTACTTC.

The chain employs TRBV28 and TRBJ1-2, with 7 bases that match TRBD1. The V gene end was trimmed by 5 bases and the J gene end by 4 bases; junction bases not matched to a gene: 7. This CDR3 spans 14 amino acids. Germline values: CDR1 MDHEN, CDR2 SYDVKM. CDR3 bases: TGTGCCAGCAGTACCGGGACAGCTCTCTATGGCTACACCTTC. Translation gives CASSTGTALYGYTF.

The chain links TRBV6-5 to TRBJ2-2, with D unclear. This CDR3 is built from 14 residues. V shed 10 bases and J shed 2 bases, with 14 bases lying between them. Germline V lookup: CDR1 MNHEY, CDR2 SVGAGI. CDR3 loop: CATTPSRNTGELFF. The DNA of the CDR3 is TGTGCCACCACCCCCTCTAGAAACACCGGGGAGCTGTTTTTT.

This chain joins TRBV6-5 and TRBJ2-5; 8 bases line up with TRBD1. CDR1 MNHEY and CDR2 SVGAGI come from the germline V gene. Germline trimming cut 6 bases from V and 5 bases from J; bases unmatched to any gene: 5. The CDR3 consists of 13 residues. CDR3 DNA: TGTGCCAGCAGCCGGACAGGGTGGGAGACCCAGTACTTC. It yields the protein CASSRTGWETQYF.

The J gene is TRBJ2-3, the V gene TRBV7-8, with 11 bases fitting TRBD2. This CDR3 region has 15 residues. Per germline, CDR1 SGHVS and CDR2 FQNEAQ. Trimming cost V 3 bases and J 5 bases; bases outside gene matches: 4. The CDR3 nucleotides read TGTGCCAGCAGCTTTCGTAGCGGGGGGGGAGATACGCAGTATTTT. This encodes CASSFRSGGGDTQYF.

The chain uses TRBV11-2 and TRBJ1-4, with 9 nucleotides matching TRBD1. CDR1 is SGHAT, CDR2 FQNNGV, per germline. The V segment lost 3 bases and the J segment 7 bases; nucleotides outside the gene matches: 3. This CDR3 region has 14 residues. The CDR3 protein is CASSFGTGFEKLFF. CDR3 in DNA: TGTGCCAGCAGCTTCGGGACAGGGTTTGAAAAACTGTTTTTT.

The genes are TRBV11-3 and TRBJ2-5; 12 bases map to TRBD2. The junction had 3 bases not matched to a gene; V was cut back by 5 bases and J by 2 bases. CDR1 is SGHNT and CDR2 is YENEEA in the germline V gene. This CDR3 has 15 amino acids. This CDR3 reads CASSTTSGGQETQYF. The CDR3, as DNA: TGTGCCAGCAGCACGACTAGCGGGGGTCAAGAGACCCAGTACTTC.

The chain carries TRBV6-5 and TRBJ1-1; TRBD1 aligns across 8 bases. V lost 8 bases and J lost 0; bases outside the gene matches: 8. Germline lookup yields CDR1 MNHEY and CDR2 SVGAGI. This CDR3 spans 15 amino acids. CDR3 nucleotides: TGTGCCAGCGGAACCGGGACAGGAATGAACACTGAAGCTTTCTTT. It specifies CASGTGTGMNTEAFF.

The rearrangement links TRBV6-2 or TRBV6-3 to TRBJ2-2, with TRBD1 matching over 10 bases. J gave up 7 bases and V 0 bases, and 2 bases lay outside the gene matches. There are 15 residues in the CDR3. The germline gives CDR1 MNHEY, CDR2 SVGEGT. For the CDR3, the DNA is TGTGCCAGCAGTTACTCGACAGGGGGCTACGGGGAGCTGTTTTTT. It encodes CASSYSTGGYGELFF.

The chain is built from TRBV2 and TRBJ2-7; weak D call: TRBD1 (5 bases). From germline, CDR1 is SNHLY and CDR2 FYNNEI. The CDR3 consists of 15 residues. The germline V and J ends were trimmed by 6 bases and 0 bases, with 15 bases remaining between them. CDR3: CASRRQRPPSYEQYF. For the CDR3, the DNA is TGTGCCAGCAGGCGACAGCGTCCCCCCTCCTACGAGCAGTACTTC.

V is TRBV12-3 or TRBV12-4 and J is TRBJ2-5; TRBD1 might be the D (6 bases). Trimming pared 6 bases from V and 2 bases from J, leaving 7 bases between. The CDR3 has 12 amino acids. The CDR3 here is CASSDRQETQYF. The CDR3 DNA reads as TGTGCCAGCAGCGACAGGCAAGAGACCCAGTACTTC.

V is TRBV14 and J is TRBJ1-2; TRBD1 aligns across 7 bases. CDR3 length: 13 residues. Trimming cost V 5 bases and J 8 bases; bases outside gene matches: 8. The germline V gene has CDR1 SGHDN and CDR2 FVKESK. The CDR3 sequence: CASSAPTGSGYTF. The CDR3 DNA follows: TGTGCCAGCAGCGCCCCGACAGGGTCCGGCTACACCTTC.

The rearrangement links TRBV28 to TRBJ1-5; no firm D call. CDR3 size: 12 residues. Germline loops: CDR1 MDHEN, CDR2 SYDVKM. With 6 bases removed from V and 6 bases from J, the gap between germline ends came to 9 bases. The CDR3 sequence: CASSLYSQPQHF. CDR3 nucleotide sequence: TGTGCCAGCAGCCTCTATAGTCAGCCCCAGCATTTT.

This chain connects TRBV10-2 to TRBJ2-1, with 10 bases that match TRBD1. Losses at the gene ends were 0 bases for V and 4 bases for J; bases not matched to a gene: 3. Germline assignment: CDR1 WSHSY and CDR2 SAAADI. The CDR3 runs to 16 residues. The CDR3 bases are TGCGCCAGCAGTGAGTCGACAGGGGGCGCGTACAATGAGCAGTTCTTC. Translation: CASSESTGGAYNEQFF.

Notes on this clone: Here the CDR3 omits its conserved ending phenylalanine or tryptophan, so a read error is the likely source. It is unclear where the CDR3 begins or ends on the DNA, so no DNA is shown, and the CDR3 is as TCRdb lists it. The rearrangement joins TRBV2 to TRBJ1-6; the D call TRBD1 from the table was never checked on the DNA. The CDR3 is 12 residues long, counting both termini. CDR1 and CDR2 (germline): SNHLY, FYNNEI. This CDR3 is CASSENRDTSLC.

This clone was observed a single time. This rearrangement joins TRBV10-2 to TRBJ1-6; 7 bases match TRBD1. Trimming cost V 10 bases and J 7 bases; bases outside gene matches: 7. CDR3 length equals 13 residues. Germline V gene lookup returns CDR1 WSHSY and CDR2 SAAADI. CDR3 region: CAISTGWNSPLHF. The CDR3 coding sequence is TGCGCCATCTCGACAGGGTGGAATTCACCCCTCCACTTT.

The chain employs TRBV11-3 and TRBJ2-5, with D possibly TRBD1 on 6 matching bases. Trimming took off 5 bases at V and 5 bases at J, with 21 bases between the two ends. CDR3 size: 16 residues. CDR1 and CDR2 (germline): SGHNT, YENEEA. CDR3 in DNA: TGTGCCAGCAGCCCGCCCCTTGGTGGGGGCTCCGAGACCCAGTACTTC. Translated: CASSPPLGGGSETQYF.

The chain employs TRBV27 and TRBJ1-5; 9 positions agree with TRBD1. The germline gives CDR1 MNHEY, CDR2 SMNVEV (reference sequence). The J segment lost 9 bases and the V segment lost 6 bases, leaving 9 bases of the junction unmatched. The CDR3 is made up of 14 amino acids. The CDR3 is CASRPGQGFGPQHF. CDR3 sequence (DNA): TGTGCCAGCAGGCCGGGACAGGGCTTTGGGCCCCAGCATTTT.

CDR3 residues: CASSYEQGLRGYTF. DNA for the CDR3: TGTGCCAGCAGTTACGAGCAGGGGCTACGAGGCTACACCTTC. The J gene is TRBJ1-2, the V gene TRBV6-6; D is perhaps TRBD1 (6 bases). The CDR3 loop spans 14 amino acids. Germline V gives CDR1 MNHNY, CDR2 SVGAGI (reference sequence). V was trimmed by 2 bases and J by 8 bases, leaving 15 bases between them.

This chain links TRBV7-9 with TRBJ2-6; 7 nucleotides match TRBD1. CDR1 and CDR2 from the germline V gene are SEHNR and FQNEAQ (reference sequence). The V and J ends lost 5 bases and 0 bases, in that order; junction bases with no gene match: 1. The CDR3 is 15 amino acids. CDR3 DNA: TGTGCCAGCAGCGGGACAGACTCTGGGGCCAACGTCCTGACTTTC. This encodes CASSGTDSGANVLTF. Full variable domain (rest looked up from reference TRBV7-9 and TRBJ2-6): DTGVSQNPRHKITKRGQNVTFRCDPISEHNRLYWYRQTLGQGPEFLTYFQNEAQLEKSRLLSDRFSAERPKGSFSTLEIQRTEQGDSAMYLCASSGTDSGANVLTFGAGSRLTVL.